This T cell receptor (beta chain) was obtained from a study of blood T cell repertoires in COVID-19. Trimming took 3 bases from V and 3 from J; bases not matched to a gene: 5. CDR3 length: 16 amino acids. From germline, CDR1 is SGHTA and CDR2 FQGNSA. TCRdb's copy holds only in-frame clones and misses some; the assay was immunoSEQ multiplex PCR. The data contain roughly 500,000 clones, approximately 87% of them seen just once; the ten biggest clones take up less than 2%. Those who participated ranged in age from roughly 18 to 90 years and resided in 20 to 25 US areas. This sequence originates from a woman in her thirties or forties who had recovered from COVID-19. The specimen sequenced was PBMCs or T cells enriched from blood (not recorded which). V and J are TRBV7-2 and TRBJ2-2; 9 nucleotides line up with TRBD2. The DNA for the CDR3 is TGTGCCAGCAGCTTTAGCGGGAGCACGTACACCGGGGAGCTGTTTTTT. It specifies CASSFSGSTYTGELFF.